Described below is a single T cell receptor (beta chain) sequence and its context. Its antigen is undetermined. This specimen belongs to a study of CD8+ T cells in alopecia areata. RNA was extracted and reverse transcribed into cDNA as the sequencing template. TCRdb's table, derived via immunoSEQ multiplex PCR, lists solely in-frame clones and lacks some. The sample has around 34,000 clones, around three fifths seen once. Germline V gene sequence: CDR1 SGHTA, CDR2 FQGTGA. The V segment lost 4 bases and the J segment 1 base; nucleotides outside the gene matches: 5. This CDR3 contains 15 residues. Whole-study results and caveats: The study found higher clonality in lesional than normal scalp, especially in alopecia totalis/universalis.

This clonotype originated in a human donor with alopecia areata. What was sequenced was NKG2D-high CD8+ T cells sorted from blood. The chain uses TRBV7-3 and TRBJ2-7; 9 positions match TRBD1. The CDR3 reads CASSSGTGSSYEQYF. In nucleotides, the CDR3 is TGTGCCAGCAGCTCCGGGACAGGGAGTTCCTACGAGCAGTACTTC. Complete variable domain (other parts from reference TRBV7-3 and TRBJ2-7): GAGVSQTPSNKVTEKGKYVELRCDPISGHTALYWYRQSLGQGPEFLIYFQGTGAADDSGLPNDRFFAVRPEGSVSTLKIQRTERGDSAVYLCASSSGTGSSYEQYFGPGTRLTVT.